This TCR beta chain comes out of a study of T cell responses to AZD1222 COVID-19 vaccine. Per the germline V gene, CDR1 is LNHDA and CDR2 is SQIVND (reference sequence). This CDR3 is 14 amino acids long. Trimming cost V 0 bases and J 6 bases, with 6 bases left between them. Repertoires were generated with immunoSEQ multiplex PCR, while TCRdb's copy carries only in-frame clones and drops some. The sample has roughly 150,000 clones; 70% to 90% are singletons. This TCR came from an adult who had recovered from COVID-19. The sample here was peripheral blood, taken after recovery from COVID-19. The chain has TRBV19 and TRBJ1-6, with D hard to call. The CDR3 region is CASSIERFNSPLHF. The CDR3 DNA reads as TGTGCCAGTAGTATAGAACGGTTTAATTCACCCCTCCACTTT.